This TCR beta chain was recorded in a study of blood T cell repertoires in COVID-19. On the study more broadly: Samples of COVID-19 (acute and convalescent) were obtained from the United States, Italy and Spain. PBMCs, B-cell-depleted T cells, or T cells were the source of the cDNA or gDNA that made up the material.

Germline-derived CDR1 and CDR2 are LGHDT and YNNKEL (reference sequence). Trimming took 5 bases from V and 1 from J; bases not matched to a gene: 13. This CDR3 region has 18 residues. Sequencing was performed with immunoSEQ multiplex PCR; in TCRdb, only in-frame clones are kept and a portion is missing. The table lists about 68,000 clones, about nine tenths of them singletons. The sequenced sample was peripheral blood. The sequence derives from a man under 40 with acute or convalescent COVID-19. V usage is TRBV3-1 (or the pseudogene TRBV3-2) and J usage is TRBJ1-1, with 10 bases identical to TRBD1. CDR3 DNA: TGTGCCAGCAGCATCTCCTCCGGGACAGGGGACCCGAACACTGAAGCTTTCTTT. Amino acid sequence: CASSISSGTGDPNTEAFF.